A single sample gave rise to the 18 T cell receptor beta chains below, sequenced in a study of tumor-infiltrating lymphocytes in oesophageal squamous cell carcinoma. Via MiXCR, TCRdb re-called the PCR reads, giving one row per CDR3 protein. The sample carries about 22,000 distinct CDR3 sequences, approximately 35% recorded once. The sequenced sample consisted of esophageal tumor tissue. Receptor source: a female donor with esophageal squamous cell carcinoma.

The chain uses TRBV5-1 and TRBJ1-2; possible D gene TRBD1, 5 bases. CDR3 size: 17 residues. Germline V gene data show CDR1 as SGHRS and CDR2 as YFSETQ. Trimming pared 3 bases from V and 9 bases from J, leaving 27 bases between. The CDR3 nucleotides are TGCGCCAGCAGCTCCCCAAAGGGGCGTGGATTTGAGAATAGCTACACCTTC. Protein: CASSSPKGRGFENSYTF. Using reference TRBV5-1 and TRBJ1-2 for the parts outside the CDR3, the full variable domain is KAGVTQTPRYLIKTRGQQVTLSCSPISGHRSVSWYQQTPGQGLQFLFEYFSETQRNKGNFPGRFSGRQFSNSRSEMNVSTLELGDSALYLCASSSPKGRGFENSYTFGSGTRLTVV.

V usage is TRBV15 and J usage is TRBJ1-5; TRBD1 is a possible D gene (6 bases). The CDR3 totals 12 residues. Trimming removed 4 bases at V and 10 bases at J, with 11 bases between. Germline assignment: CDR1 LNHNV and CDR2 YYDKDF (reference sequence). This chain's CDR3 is CATSKAQGPQHF. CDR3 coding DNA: TGTGCCACCAGCAAAGCACAGGGTCCCCAGCATTTT. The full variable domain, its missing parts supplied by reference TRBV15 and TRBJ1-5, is DAMVIQNPRYQVTQFGKPVTLSCSQTLNHNVMYWYQQKSSQAPKLLFHYYDKDFNNEADTPDNFQSRRPNTSFCFLDIRSPGLGDTAMYLCATSKAQGPQHFGDGTRLSIL.

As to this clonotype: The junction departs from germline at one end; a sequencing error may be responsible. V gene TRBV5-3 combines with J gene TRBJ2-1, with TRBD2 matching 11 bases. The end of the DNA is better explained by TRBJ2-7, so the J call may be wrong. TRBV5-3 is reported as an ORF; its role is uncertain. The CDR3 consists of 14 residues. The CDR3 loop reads CASSSLAGGYEQYF. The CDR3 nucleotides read TGTGCCAGCAGCTCTCTAGCGGGAGGCTACGAGCAGTACTTC.

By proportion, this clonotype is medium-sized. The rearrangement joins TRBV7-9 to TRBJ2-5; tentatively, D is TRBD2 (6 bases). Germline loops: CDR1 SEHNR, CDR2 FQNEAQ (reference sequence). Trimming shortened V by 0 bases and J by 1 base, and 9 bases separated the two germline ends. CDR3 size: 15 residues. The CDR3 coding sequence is TGTGCCAGCAGCTTAGCCCGACTAGGCCAAGAGACCCAGTACTTC. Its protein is CASSLARLGQETQYF.

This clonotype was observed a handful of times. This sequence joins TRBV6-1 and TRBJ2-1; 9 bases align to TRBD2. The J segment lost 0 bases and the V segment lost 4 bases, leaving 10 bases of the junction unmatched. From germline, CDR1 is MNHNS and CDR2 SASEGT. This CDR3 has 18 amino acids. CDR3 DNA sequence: TGTGCCAGCAGTGCCCACCGACTAGCGGAAGCCTCCTACAATGAGCAGTTCTTC. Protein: CASSAHRLAEASYNEQFF.

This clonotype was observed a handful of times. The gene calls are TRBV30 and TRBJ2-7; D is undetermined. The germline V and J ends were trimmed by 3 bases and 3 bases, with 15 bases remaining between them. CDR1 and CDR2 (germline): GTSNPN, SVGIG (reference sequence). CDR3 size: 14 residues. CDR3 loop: CAWSRGRRIYEQYF. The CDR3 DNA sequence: TGTGCCTGGAGCCGAGGACGGAGAATCTACGAGCAGTACTTC.

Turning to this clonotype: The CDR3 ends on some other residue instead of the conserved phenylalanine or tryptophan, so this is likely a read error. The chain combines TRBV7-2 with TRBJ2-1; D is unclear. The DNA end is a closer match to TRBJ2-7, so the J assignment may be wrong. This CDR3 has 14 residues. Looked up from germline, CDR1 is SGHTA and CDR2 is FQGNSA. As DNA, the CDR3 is TGTGCCAGCAGCCGCGAACGCAACAACTACGAGCAGTACTCC. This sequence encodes CASSRERNNYEQYS.

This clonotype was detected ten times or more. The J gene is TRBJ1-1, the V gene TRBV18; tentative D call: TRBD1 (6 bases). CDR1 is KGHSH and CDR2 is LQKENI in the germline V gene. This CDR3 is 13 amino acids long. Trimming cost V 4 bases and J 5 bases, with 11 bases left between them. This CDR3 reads CASSLKGGTEAFF. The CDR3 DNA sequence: TGTGCCAGCTCACTCAAGGGGGGGACTGAAGCTTTCTTT.

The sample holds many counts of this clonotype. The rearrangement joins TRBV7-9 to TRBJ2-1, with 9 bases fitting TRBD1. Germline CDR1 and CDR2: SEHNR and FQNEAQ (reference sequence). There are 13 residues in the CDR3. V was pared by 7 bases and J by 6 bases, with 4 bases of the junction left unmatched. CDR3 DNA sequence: TGTGCCAGCATCTCGACAGGGGGCAATGAGCAGTTCTTC. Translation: CASISTGGNEQFF.

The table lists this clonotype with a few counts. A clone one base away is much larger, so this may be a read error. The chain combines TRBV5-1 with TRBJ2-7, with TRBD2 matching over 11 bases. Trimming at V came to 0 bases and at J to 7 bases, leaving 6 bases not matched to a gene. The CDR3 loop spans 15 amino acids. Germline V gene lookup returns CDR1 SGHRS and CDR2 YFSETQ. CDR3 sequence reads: CASSLGIAGGHEQYF. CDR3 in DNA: TGCGCCAGCAGCTTGGGGATAGCGGGAGGGCATGAGCAGTACTTC. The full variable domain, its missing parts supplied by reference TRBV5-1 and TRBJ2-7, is KAGVTQTPRYLIKTRGQQVTLSCSPISGHRSVSWYQQTPGQGLQFLFEYFSETQRNKGNFPGRFSGRQFSNSRSEMNVSTLELGDSALYLCASSLGIAGGHEQYFGPGTRLTVT.

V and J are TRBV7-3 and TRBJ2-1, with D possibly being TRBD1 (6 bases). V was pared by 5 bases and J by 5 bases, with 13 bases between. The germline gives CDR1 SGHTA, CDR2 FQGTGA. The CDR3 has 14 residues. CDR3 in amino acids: CASSPLGGNNEQFF. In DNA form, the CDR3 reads TGTGCCAGCAGCCCCCTAGGGGGAAACAATGAGCAGTTCTTC.

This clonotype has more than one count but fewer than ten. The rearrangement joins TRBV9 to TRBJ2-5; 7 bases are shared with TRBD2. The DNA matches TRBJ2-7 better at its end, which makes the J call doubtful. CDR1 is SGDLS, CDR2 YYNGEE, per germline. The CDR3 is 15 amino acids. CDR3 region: CASLSRGGSSYEQYF. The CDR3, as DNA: TGTGCCAGCCTCAGCAGAGGCGGGAGCTCCTACGAGCAGTACTTC.

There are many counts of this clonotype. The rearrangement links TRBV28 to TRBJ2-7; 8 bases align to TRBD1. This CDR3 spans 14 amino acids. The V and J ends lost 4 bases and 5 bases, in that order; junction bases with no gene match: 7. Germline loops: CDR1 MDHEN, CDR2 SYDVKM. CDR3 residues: CASSSPGQGNEQYF. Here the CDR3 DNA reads TGTGCCAGCAGTTCCCCAGGACAGGGCAACGAGCAGTACTTC.

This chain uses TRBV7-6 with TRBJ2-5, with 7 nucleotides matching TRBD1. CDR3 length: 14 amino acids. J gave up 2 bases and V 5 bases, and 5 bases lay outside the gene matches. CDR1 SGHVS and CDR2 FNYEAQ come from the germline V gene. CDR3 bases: TGTGCCAGCAGCCAAGGGACAGCACAAGAGACCCAGTACTTC. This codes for CASSQGTAQETQYF.

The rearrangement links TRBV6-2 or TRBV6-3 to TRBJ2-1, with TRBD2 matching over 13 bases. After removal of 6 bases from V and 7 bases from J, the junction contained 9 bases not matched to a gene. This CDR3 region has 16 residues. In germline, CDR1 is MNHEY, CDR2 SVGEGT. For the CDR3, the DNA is TGTGCCAGCAGACCACGGACTAGCGGGAGAGGAAATGAGCAGTTCTTC. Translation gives CASRPRTSGRGNEQFF.

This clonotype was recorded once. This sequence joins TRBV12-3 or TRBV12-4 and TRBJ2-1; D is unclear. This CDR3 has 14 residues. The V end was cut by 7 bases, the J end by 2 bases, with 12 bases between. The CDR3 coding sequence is TGTGCCAGCACCACCGATAGAACCTACAATGAGCAGTTCTTC. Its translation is CASTTDRTYNEQFF.

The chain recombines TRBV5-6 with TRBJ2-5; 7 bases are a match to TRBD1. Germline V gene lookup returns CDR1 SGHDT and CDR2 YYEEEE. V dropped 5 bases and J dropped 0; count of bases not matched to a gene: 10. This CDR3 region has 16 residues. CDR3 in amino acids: CASSSIQGEYQETQYF. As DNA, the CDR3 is TGTGCCAGCAGTAGTATCCAGGGGGAGTACCAAGAGACCCAGTACTTC. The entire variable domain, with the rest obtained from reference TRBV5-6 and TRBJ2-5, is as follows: DAGVTQSPTHLIKTRGQQVTLRCSPKSGHDTVSWYQQALGQGPQFIFQYYEEEERQRGNFPDRFSGHQFPNYSSELNVNALLLGDSALYLCASSSIQGEYQETQYFGPGTRLLVL.

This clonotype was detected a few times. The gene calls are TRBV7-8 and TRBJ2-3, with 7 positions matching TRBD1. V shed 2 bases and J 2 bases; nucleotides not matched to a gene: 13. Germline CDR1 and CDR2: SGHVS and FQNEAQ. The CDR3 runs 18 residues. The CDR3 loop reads CASSLPETGTEYTDTQYF. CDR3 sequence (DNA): TGTGCCAGCAGCTTACCCGAGACCGGGACAGAATACACAGATACGCAGTATTTT. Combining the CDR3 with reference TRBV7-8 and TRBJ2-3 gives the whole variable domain GAGVSQSPRYKVAKRGQDVALRCDPISGHVSLFWYQQALGQGPEFLTYFQNEAQLDKSGLPSDRFFAERPEGSVSTLKIQRTQQEDSAVYLCASSLPETGTEYTDTQYFGPGTRLTVL.